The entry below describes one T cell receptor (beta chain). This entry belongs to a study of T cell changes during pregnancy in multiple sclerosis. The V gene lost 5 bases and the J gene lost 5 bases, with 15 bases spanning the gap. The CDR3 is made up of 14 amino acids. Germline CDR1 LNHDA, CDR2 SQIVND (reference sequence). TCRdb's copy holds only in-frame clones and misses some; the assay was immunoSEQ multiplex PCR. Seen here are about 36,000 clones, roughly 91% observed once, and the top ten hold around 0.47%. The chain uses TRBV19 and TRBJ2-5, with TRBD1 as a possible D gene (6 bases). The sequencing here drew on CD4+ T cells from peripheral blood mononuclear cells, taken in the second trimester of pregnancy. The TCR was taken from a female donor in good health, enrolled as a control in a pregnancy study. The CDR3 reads CASSGGLTGETQYF. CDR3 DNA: TGTGCCAGTAGTGGGGGTCTAACAGGGGAGACCCAGTACTTC.